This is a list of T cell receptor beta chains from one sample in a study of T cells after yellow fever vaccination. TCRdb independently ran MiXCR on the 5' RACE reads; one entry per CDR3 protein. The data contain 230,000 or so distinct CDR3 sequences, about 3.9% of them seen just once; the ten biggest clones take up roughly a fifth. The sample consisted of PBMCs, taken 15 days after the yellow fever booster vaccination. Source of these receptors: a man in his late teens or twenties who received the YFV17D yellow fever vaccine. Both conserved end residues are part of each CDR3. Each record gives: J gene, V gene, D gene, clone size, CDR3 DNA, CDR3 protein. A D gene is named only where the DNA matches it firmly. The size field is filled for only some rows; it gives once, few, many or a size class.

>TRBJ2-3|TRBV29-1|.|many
TGCAGCGCTATACCGCGGGGCTGGGGGGATACGCAGTATTTT
CSAIPRGWGDTQYF
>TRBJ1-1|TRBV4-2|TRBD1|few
TGTGCCAGCAGCCCCGACAGGGAGAACACTGAAGCTTTCTTT
CASSPDRENTEAFF
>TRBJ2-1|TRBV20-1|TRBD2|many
TGCAGTGCTAGAATCTCACGAGCGGGGGGGCCCTACAATGAGCAGTTCTTC
CSARISRAGGPYNEQFF
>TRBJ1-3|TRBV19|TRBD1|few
TGTGCCACCGCGGACAGGAGCTCTGGAAACACCATATATTTT
CATADRSSGNTIYF
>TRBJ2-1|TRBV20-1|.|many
TGCAGTGCTAAGGGATTCTACAATGAGCAGTTCTTC
CSAKGFYNEQFF
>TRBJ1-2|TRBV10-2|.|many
TGCGCCAGCGGTATGGTGGGGGTAAACTATGGCTACACCTTC
CASGMVGVNYGYTF
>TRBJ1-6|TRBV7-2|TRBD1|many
TGTGCCAGCAGCTTAATTGCTGGACAGGGATTTAGAGCCCTCCACTTT
CASSLIAGQGFRALHF
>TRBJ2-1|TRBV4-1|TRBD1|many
TGCGCCAGCAGCCCCGGCCGGGACAGCTCCTACAATGAGCAGTTCTTC
CASSPGRDSSYNEQFF
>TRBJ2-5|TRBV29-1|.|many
TGCAGCGTTACAAGACAGAACCAAGAGACCCAGTACTTC
CSVTRQNQETQYF
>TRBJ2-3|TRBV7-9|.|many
TGTGCCAGCAGCCCAAAGGTCCTAGCTTCAGATACGCAGTATTTT
CASSPKVLASDTQYF
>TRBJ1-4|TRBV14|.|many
TGTGCCAGCAGCCACCCCCCGGGACGACACTTGGAAAAACTGTTTTTT
CASSHPPGRHLEKLFF
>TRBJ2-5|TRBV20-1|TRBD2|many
TGCAGTGCTAGAGATCTAGCGGGGATAGAGACCCAGTACTTC
CSARDLAGIETQYF
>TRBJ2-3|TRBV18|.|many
TGTGCCAGCTCACCAATGGGGCAGGACACAGATACGCAGTATTTT
CASSPMGQDTDTQYF
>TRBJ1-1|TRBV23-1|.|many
TGCGCCAGCAGTCACGACTGTCTTGAAGCTTTCTTT
CASSHDCLEAFF
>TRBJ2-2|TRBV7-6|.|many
TGTGCCAGCAGCTTAGAAGGGACTCCTCTACCCCGGGAGCTGTTTTTT
CASSLEGTPLPRELFF
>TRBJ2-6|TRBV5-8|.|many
TGTGCCAGCAGCTTGTTTCGGGGGTCTGGGGCCAACGTCCTGACTTTC
CASSLFRGSGANVLTF
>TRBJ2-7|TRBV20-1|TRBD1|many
TGCAGTGCTAGGTACAGGGGGACCTACGAGCAGTACTTC
CSARYRGTYEQYF
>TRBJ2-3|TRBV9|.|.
TGTGCCAGCAGCGTAGCCGGGGTGGCAGATACGCAGTATTTT
CASSVAGVADTQYF
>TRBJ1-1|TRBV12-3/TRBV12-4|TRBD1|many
TGTGCCAGCAACGGACAGGGGAACACTGAAGCTTTCTTT
CASNGQGNTEAFF
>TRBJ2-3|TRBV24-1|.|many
TGTGCCACCAGCCGGGACTCGTCCACAGATACGCAGTATTTT
CATSRDSSTDTQYF
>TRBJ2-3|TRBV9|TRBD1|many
TGTGCCAGCAGCGGGGGACAGGTCACAGATACGCAGTATTTT
CASSGGQVTDTQYF
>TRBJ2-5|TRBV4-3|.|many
TGCGCCAGCAGCCAAGATGGACTAGGGGGGTCCGAGACCCAGTACTTC
CASSQDGLGGSETQYF
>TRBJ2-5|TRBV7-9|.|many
TGTGCCAGCAGCTCCTTCGGGCGCAGCCCGTACTTC
CASSSFGRSPYF
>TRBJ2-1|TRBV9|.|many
TGTGCCAGCAGCTCCGATCCCAGAGGGTTCTTC
CASSSDPRGFF
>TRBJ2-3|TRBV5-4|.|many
TGTGCCAGCAGCCCCCGGGTTTTGTCCCCGGGCACAGATACGCAGTATTTT
CASSPRVLSPGTDTQYF
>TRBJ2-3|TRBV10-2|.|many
TGCGCCAGCAGTGAGTCGACTTCAGGGGCCGGCACAGATACGCAGTATTTT
CASSESTSGAGTDTQYF
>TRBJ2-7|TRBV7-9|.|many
TGTGCCAGCAGCTTCGGTATTAGGTACGAGCAGTACTTC
CASSFGIRYEQYF
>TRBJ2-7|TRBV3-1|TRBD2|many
TGTGCCAGCAGCCTGACGGCGGGGGGTGCCTACGAGCAGTACTTC
CASSLTAGGAYEQYF
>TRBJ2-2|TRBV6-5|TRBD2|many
TGTGCCAGCAGAAAGGGACTAGCGGGGGGGGACACCGGGGAGCTGTTTTTT
CASRKGLAGGDTGELFF
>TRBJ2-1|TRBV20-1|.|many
TGCAGTGCTAGAGGGTCGGGCAACAATGAGCAGTTCTTC
CSARGSGNNEQFF
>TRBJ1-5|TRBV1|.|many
TGCACCAGTGCTAGGGCTTGGAGGGAGCATCAGCATTTT
CTSARAWREHQHF
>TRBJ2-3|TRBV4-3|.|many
TGCGCCAGCAGCCAAGACGGTGTTGGCACAGATACGCAGTATTTT
CASSQDGVGTDTQYF
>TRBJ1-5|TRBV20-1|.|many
TGCAGTGCCCGGGACCGAGAAAATCAGCCCCAGCATTTT
CSARDRENQPQHF
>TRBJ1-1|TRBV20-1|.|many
TGCAGTGCGCCGAGGGGCGGGAACACTGAAGCTTTCTTT
CSAPRGGNTEAFF
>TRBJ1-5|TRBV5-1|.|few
TGCGCCAGCAGCTTGACCGGGAATGAGGGTCAGCCCCAGCATTTT
CASSLTGNEGQPQHF
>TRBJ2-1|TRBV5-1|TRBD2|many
TGCGCCAGCAGCTTGGGGGAGACTAGCGGGGGGTACAATGAGCAGTTCTTC
CASSLGETSGGYNEQFF
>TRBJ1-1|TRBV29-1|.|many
TGCAGCGTAGTAAGAGGGGCCTTGAACACTGAAGCTTTCTTT
CSVVRGALNTEAFF
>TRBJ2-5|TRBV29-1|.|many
TGCAGCGTTGAACCCGAAGAGACCCAGTACTTC
CSVEPEETQYF
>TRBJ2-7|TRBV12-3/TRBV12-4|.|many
TGTGCCAGCAGCAAAGGGATAACGGGCTACGAGCAGTACTTC
CASSKGITGYEQYF
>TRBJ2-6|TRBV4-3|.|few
TGCGCCAGCAGCCCGGGGCGATCTGGGGCCAACGTCCTGACTTTC
CASSPGRSGANVLTF
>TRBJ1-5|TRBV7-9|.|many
TGTGCCAGCAGCATACAGGGAGACGGGCAGCCCCAGCATTTT
CASSIQGDGQPQHF
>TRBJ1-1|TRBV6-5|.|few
TGTGCCAGCAGCCCGGGGGGAGTCTGGACTGAAGCTTTCTTT
CASSPGGVWTEAFF
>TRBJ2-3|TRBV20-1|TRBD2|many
TGCAGTGCTGACGACTCTAGCGGGGGGACAGATACGCAGTATTTT
CSADDSSGGTDTQYF
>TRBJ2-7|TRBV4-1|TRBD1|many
TGCGCCAGCAGCCATCGGCTCCCGCGACAGGGCTCCTACGAGCAGTACTTC
CASSHRLPRQGSYEQYF
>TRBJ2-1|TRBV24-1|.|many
TGTGCCACCAGTGCCGGTTACAATGAGCAGTTCTTC
CATSAGYNEQFF
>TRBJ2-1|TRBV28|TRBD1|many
TGTGCCAGCAGTCGAATGAGAACAGGGGGCATCTACAATGAGCAGTTCTTC
CASSRMRTGGIYNEQFF
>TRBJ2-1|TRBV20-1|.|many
TGCAGTGCTAGAGGGGGTCGGGGGTGGTCCTACAATGAGCAGTTCTTC
CSARGGRGWSYNEQFF
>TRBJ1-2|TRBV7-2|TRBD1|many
TGTGCCAGCAGCTTGGCTGGACAGGGGAGGAACTATGGCTACACCTTC
CASSLAGQGRNYGYTF
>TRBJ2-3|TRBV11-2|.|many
TGTGCCAGCAGCTTAAGGGTGGGTTGGGGGCAGTATTTT
CASSLRVGWGQYF
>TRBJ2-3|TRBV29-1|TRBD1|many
TGCAGCGTCCACGGACAGGGAGGAACAGATACGCAGTATTTT
CSVHGQGGTDTQYF
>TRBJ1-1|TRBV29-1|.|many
TGCAGCGTCGAATTGAACACTGAAGCTTTCTTT
CSVELNTEAFF
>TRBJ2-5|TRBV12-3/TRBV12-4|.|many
TGTGCCAGCAGACGGTCTTATGCGGAGACCCAGTACTTC
CASRRSYAETQYF
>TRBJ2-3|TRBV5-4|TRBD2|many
TGTGCCAGCAGCGCTAGCGGGGAGACCACAGATACGCAGTATTTT
CASSASGETTDTQYF